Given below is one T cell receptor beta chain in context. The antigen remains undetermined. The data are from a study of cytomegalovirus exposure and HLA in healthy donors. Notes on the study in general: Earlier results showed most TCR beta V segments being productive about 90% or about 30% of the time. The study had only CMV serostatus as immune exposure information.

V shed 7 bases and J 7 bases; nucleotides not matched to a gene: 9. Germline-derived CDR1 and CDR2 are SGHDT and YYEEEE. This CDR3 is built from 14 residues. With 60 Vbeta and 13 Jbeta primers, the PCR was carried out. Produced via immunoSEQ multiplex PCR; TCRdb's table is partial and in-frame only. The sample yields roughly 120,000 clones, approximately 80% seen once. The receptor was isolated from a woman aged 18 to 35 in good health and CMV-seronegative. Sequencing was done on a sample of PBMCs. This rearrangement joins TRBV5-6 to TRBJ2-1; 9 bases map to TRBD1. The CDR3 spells CASLKRDRVNEQFF. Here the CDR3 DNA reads TGTGCCAGCCTCAAGAGGGACAGGGTGAATGAGCAGTTCTTC. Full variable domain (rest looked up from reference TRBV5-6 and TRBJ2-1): DAGVTQSPTHLIKTRGQQVTLRCSPKSGHDTVSWYQQALGQGPQFIFQYYEEEERQRGNFPDRFSGHQFPNYSSELNVNALLLGDSALYLCASLKRDRVNEQFFGPGTRLTVL.